The clone carrying this T cell receptor beta chain is a singleton in its sample. Its antigen is unidentified. The CDR3 spans 16 residues. V lost 2 bases and J lost 3; bases outside the gene matches: 5. Germline CDR1 reads KGHSH; CDR2 reads LQKENI. The data are from a study of cytomegalovirus exposure and HLA in healthy donors. Regarding the study as a whole: Many donors carried some public TCRs, although rarity characterized most TCR sequences. The classifier reportedly diagnosed cytomegalovirus status with high sensitivity and specificity. Some TCR beta chains (over 150 of them) were listed as cytomegalovirus-associated. One later analysis, an examination of the 120 validation repertoires, found that first-cohort TCR clusters tended to co-occur in them.

TCRdb keeps only in-frame clones here, not all; method: immunoSEQ multiplex PCR. This sample has 220,000 or so clones; about 90% occur once, and the top ten carry more than 1%. The sequencing sample was made of PBMCs. V gene TRBV18 combines with J gene TRBJ2-1, with 9 bases that match TRBD2. The sequence was collected from a woman between 18 and 29 years old in good health and CMV-seronegative. This CDR3 is CASSPYRLADYNEQFF. CDR3 coding DNA: TGTGCCAGCTCACCATATAGACTAGCGGACTACAATGAGCAGTTCTTC.